The clone carrying this TCR beta chain turned up a few times. In the study's own analysis: Reference gene primer amplification yielded estimated nucleated cell counts. Sequenced by immunoSEQ multiplex PCR; TCRdb stores in-frame clones only, minus some. The V and J calls and clone size are taken from that table; D and trimming were inferred from the DNA. Of 150,000 to 200,000 clones listed, about 85% are singletons. This sample was taken from a study of blood T cell repertoires in COVID-19. As for the study in general: Researchers got acute and convalescent COVID-19 samples from the United States, Italy and Spain.

Germline CDR1 reads SGHNT; CDR2 reads YYREEE (reference sequence). This CDR3 is built from 16 residues. V dropped 4 bases and J dropped 4; count of bases not matched to a gene: 8. This TCR derives from a man aged 40-49 years with acute or convalescent COVID-19. The sequenced sample consisted of peripheral blood. V is TRBV5-4 and J is TRBJ2-3; 11 positions agree with TRBD2. The CDR3 nucleotides are TGTGCCAGCAGCCTGGGTCTAGCGGGGGGTTCAGATACGCAGTATTTT. Its protein is CASSLGLAGGSDTQYF.